This T cell receptor (beta chain) was recorded in a study of CD8 T cells in ankylosing spondylitis. The study's findings and limits: Seemingly characteristic of ankylosing spondylitis blood was a TCR beta motif consisting of several highly homologous variants. Disease-associated clones were reportedly significantly overrepresented in matched ankylosing spondylitis synovial fluid. Disease-associated clones were CD8+ and fairly uncommon in peripheral blood. Reports of some motif variants in reactive arthritis synovial fluid and blood predate this one.

On this clonotype itself: The antigen is not known.

Quantitative 5'-RACE was performed with molecular barcodes, and it yielded the TCR beta libraries. TCRdb processed the 5' RACE reads anew with MiXCR; each CDR3 protein has one entry. This table has 700,000 to 850,000 distinct CDR3 sequences, about 12% appearing once. V dropped 4 bases and J dropped 7 bases, with 13 bases sitting between them. Per germline, CDR1 DFQATT and CDR2 SNEGSKA (reference sequence). This CDR3 region has 12 residues. The sequence was obtained from a male donor with ankylosing spondylitis. Sequenced sample: blood, either unsorted or a sorted T cell fraction (not recorded which). This chain connects TRBV20-1 to TRBJ1-2, with a possible D match to TRBD1 (6 bases). The CDR3 region is CSATQGRSGYTF. In DNA form, the CDR3 reads TGCAGTGCTACGCAGGGGCGGTCTGGCTACACCTTC.